These 11 T cell receptor beta chains share one sample of origin, sequenced in a study of cytomegalovirus exposure and HLA in healthy donors. PCR employed 60 Vbeta and 13 Jbeta primers. Assay used: immunoSEQ multiplex PCR; TCRdb lists only in-frame clones, some missing. Of fewer than 250,000 clones detected, around 87% appear once; the ten largest clones hold approximately 0.98%. Input material: PBMCs. Receptor source: a boy aged 2-9 years in good health and CMV-seronegative.

This chain joins TRBV27 and TRBJ2-3; TRBD1 agrees at 10 bases. This CDR3 is built from 17 residues. CDR1 MNHEY and CDR2 SMNVEV come from the germline V gene (reference sequence). The ends lost 4 bases at V and 3 bases at J; junction bases unmatched: 10. The CDR3 loop is CASSYRPPGQGTDTQYF. The CDR3 DNA is TGTGCCAGCAGTTACCGTCCGCCGGGACAGGGGACAGATACGCAGTATTTT.

The rearrangement links TRBV27 to TRBJ2-3, with TRBD2 as a possible D gene (7 bases). Trimming removed 1 base from V and 6 bases from J, with 17 bases in between. Germline CDR1 reads MNHEY; CDR2 reads SMNVEV (reference sequence). The CDR3 runs to 16 residues. The CDR3 nucleotides are TGTGCCAGCAGTTTATATGCGGGGGCGCGGGGGGATACGCAGTATTTT. Translating it yields CASSLYAGARGDTQYF.

The chain joins TRBV7-9 to TRBJ2-1, with 9 positions matching TRBD2. The germline gives CDR1 SEHNR, CDR2 FQNEAQ (reference sequence). This CDR3 spans 14 amino acids. The ends lost 3 bases at V and 4 bases at J; junction bases unmatched: 1. In DNA, the CDR3 is TGTGCCAGCAGCTTTAGCGGGGGTTACAATGAGCAGTTCTTC. Residues: CASSFSGGYNEQFF.

V usage is TRBV30 and J usage is TRBJ2-7; tentative D call: TRBD1 (5 bases). This CDR3 is built from 13 residues. The germline V gene has CDR1 GTSNPN and CDR2 SVGIG (reference sequence). Trimming pared 0 bases from V and 7 bases from J, leaving 13 bases between. The CDR3 DNA is TGTGCCTGGAGTGTAAACAGGTTTAATGAGCAGTACTTC. Protein: CAWSVNRFNEQYF.

This clone was detected a few times. V is TRBV7-6 and J is TRBJ1-1; 7 bases are a match to TRBD1. The germline gives CDR1 SGHVS, CDR2 FNYEAQ. V was pared by 5 bases and J by 0 bases, with 9 bases of the junction left unmatched. The CDR3 runs to 16 residues. The CDR3 sequence is CASSPEGTAMNTEAFF. Here the CDR3 DNA reads TGTGCCAGCAGCCCTGAGGGGACAGCCATGAACACTGAAGCTTTCTTT.

This clone came up a few times. The genes are TRBV6-1 and TRBJ2-7, with D perhaps TRBD1 (5 bases). V lost 2 bases and J 6 bases, leaving 17 bases between the germline ends. Looked up from germline, CDR1 is MNHNS and CDR2 is SASEGT. This CDR3 spans 15 amino acids. In DNA, the CDR3 is TGTGCCAGCAGTGAACCCCCAGGGTACAGTGGCGAGCAGTACTTC. Its translation is CASSEPPGYSGEQYF.

The CDR3 DNA reads as TGTGCCAGCAGCTTAAGTTTCGGGTCCACTGAAGCTTTCTTT. This translates into CASSLSFGSTEAFF. The chain employs TRBV7-3 and TRBJ1-1; D gene ambiguous. V shed 1 base and J shed 4 bases, with 10 bases lying between them. The CDR3 consists of 14 residues. Per germline, CDR1 SGHTA and CDR2 FQGTGA. The whole variable domain, remainder taken from reference TRBV7-3 and TRBJ1-1, is GAGVSQTPSNKVTEKGKYVELRCDPISGHTALYWYRQSLGQGPEFLIYFQGTGAADDSGLPNDRFFAVRPEGSVSTLKIQRTERGDSAVYLCASSLSFGSTEAFFGQGTRLTVV.

V gene TRBV30 combines with J gene TRBJ2-5; TRBD2 aligns across 13 bases. The J call is uncertain, as TRBJ2-7 better fits the DNA end. CDR1 GTSNPN and CDR2 SVGIG come from the germline V gene (reference sequence). The CDR3 spans 14 residues. CDR3 region: CAWARTSGGYEQYF. The CDR3 DNA reads TGTGCCTGGGCTCGGACTAGCGGGGGATACGAGCAGTACTTC.

The chain links TRBV30 to TRBJ1-4; D remains ambiguous. Germline V gene lookup returns CDR1 GTSNPN and CDR2 SVGIG (reference sequence). CDR3 size: 13 residues. V was pared by 2 bases and J by 8 bases, with 12 bases between. The CDR3: CAWSLLPREKLFF. The CDR3 DNA sequence: TGTGCCTGGAGTCTTCTCCCTAGGGAAAAACTGTTTTTT.

V usage is TRBV10-3 and J usage is TRBJ1-2; D remains ambiguous. The CDR3 has 16 residues. The germline V gene encodes CDR1 ENHRY and CDR2 SYGVKD. The V and J ends lost 0 bases and 0 bases respectively, with 11 bases between them. The CDR3 coding sequence is TGTGCCATCAGTGAGTCATCCGTGGGCTCTAACTATGGCTACACCTTC. Its protein product is CAISESSVGSNYGYTF.

The rearrangement uses TRBV6-5 and TRBJ1-2; D is possibly TRBD1 (6 bases). Germline V CDR1 and CDR2: MNHEY, SVGAGI. The germline V and J ends were trimmed by 9 bases and 1 base, with 18 bases remaining between them. The CDR3 is 15 residues long. Here the CDR3 DNA reads TGTGCCAGTCGCTACGGGACACCGAATAACTATGGCTACACCTTC. This codes for CASRYGTPNNYGYTF.